The 21 T cell receptor beta chains in this list originate from one sample, sequenced in a study of blood T cells in healthy people across ages. Primed by a sample-barcoded 5' primer and a J-beta primer mix, a second PCR proceeded for about 7 to 12 cycles. Using its own MiXCR run on the 5' RACE reads, TCRdb lists one record per CDR3 protein. Of around 650,000 distinct CDR3 sequences in the sample, 40% to 50% were seen once. Sequenced: blood. These receptors all come from an older man in good health.

As concerns this clonotype: This may stem from a read error, because a much larger clone lies one nucleotide away. The chain carries TRBV20-1 and TRBJ2-1; TRBD2 matches 7 bases. Germline loops: CDR1 DFQATT, CDR2 SNEGSKA (reference sequence). Germline trimming cut 5 bases from V and 5 bases from J; bases unmatched to any gene: 15. CDR3 size: 16 residues. CDR3 region: CSAPQLTGGSHNEQFF. CDR3 in DNA: TGCAGTGCTCCCCAATTAACGGGAGGATCGCACAATGAGCAGTTCTTC.

This clonotype was seen a handful of times. This chain links TRBV20-1 with TRBJ1-1; D may be TRBD1 (6 bases). There are 12 residues in the CDR3. The germline V and J ends were trimmed by 6 bases and 7 bases, with 15 bases remaining between them. Germline-derived CDR1 and CDR2 are DFQATT and SNEGSKA (reference sequence). CDR3 protein: CSATGQAGEAFF. The CDR3, as DNA: TGCAGTGCCACGGGACAAGCTGGTGAAGCTTTCTTT.

V gene TRBV5-1 combines with J gene TRBJ2-5; D gene uncertain. CDR3 length: 15 amino acids. Germline V gene data show CDR1 as SGHRS and CDR2 as YFSETQ. V was cut by 5 bases and J by 1 base, with 15 bases left in between. CDR3 nucleotide sequence: TGCGCCAGCAGTTTAATTCCAGTGACCCAAGAGACCCAGTACTTC. It yields the protein CASSLIPVTQETQYF.

The chain couples TRBV6-2 or TRBV6-3 to TRBJ1-1; possible D gene TRBD1, 5 bases. The length of the CDR3 is 13 residues. The germline V gene encodes CDR1 MNHEY and CDR2 SVGEGT. The ends were cut back, 6 bases at V and 5 bases at J, with 13 bases in the middle. The DNA for the CDR3 is TGTGCCAGCAGCCAAGGGGAAGTAACTGAAGCTTTCTTT. Translation: CASSQGEVTEAFF.

This clonotype was detected only a few times. CDR3 in amino acids: CASSFWQGQATDTQYF. The CDR3 nucleotides read TGTGCCAGCAGCTTCTGGCAGGGGCAGGCCACAGATACGCAGTATTTT. This chain joins TRBV3-1 and TRBJ2-3; possibly TRBD1 for D (6 bases). The ends were cut back, 5 bases at V and 2 bases at J, with 17 bases in the middle. The CDR3 is 16 residues long. CDR1 LGHDT and CDR2 YNNKEL come from the germline V gene (reference sequence).

The J gene is TRBJ2-7, the V gene TRBV21-1; the table's D call TRBD1 went unverified against the DNA. TRBV21-1 is a listed pseudogene. The CDR3 extends over 14 amino acids. The CDR3 loop is CASSIADTSYEQYF. The DNA for the CDR3 is TGTGCCAGCAGCATTGCGGACACTTCCTACGAGCAGTACTTC.

This clonotype came up many times. The rearrangement links TRBV28 to TRBJ1-5; maybe TRBD1 (5 bases). The CDR3 has 14 residues. The germline V gene encodes CDR1 MDHEN and CDR2 SYDVKM. V shed 6 bases and J shed 8 bases, with 17 bases lying between them. CDR3 amino acids: CASSNDSPTEPQHF. CDR3 nucleotides: TGTGCCAGCAGCAACGACAGCCCAACGGAGCCCCAGCATTTT.

The chain carries TRBV4-3 and TRBJ2-5; D may be TRBD1 or TRBD2 (5 bases each). Trimming took 0 bases from V and 5 from J, leaving 10 bases between them. The CDR3 runs to 14 residues. Germline lookup yields CDR1 LGHNA and CDR2 YSLEER. The CDR3 nucleotides are TGCGCCAGCAGCCAAGATGCAGGGACGGAGACCCAGTACTTC. This gives the protein CASSQDAGTETQYF.

The V call is TRBV14, the J call TRBJ1-2; D unresolved. The CDR3 is 14 residues long. CDR1 is SGHDN, CDR2 FVKESK, per germline. V lost 0 bases to trimming and J lost 8 bases, with 13 bases between them. CDR3 loop: CASSQDTVLKGYTF. In nucleotides, the CDR3 is TGTGCCAGCAGCCAAGACACAGTGCTTAAAGGCTACACCTTC.

The chain's CDR3 is CASSPLAGQGETQFF. The CDR3, as DNA: TGTGCCAGCAGCCCACTAGCGGGCCAGGGAGAGACCCAGTTCTTC. The gene calls are TRBV7-2 and TRBJ2-5; 9 nucleotides agree with TRBD2. The J call could be wrong; TRBJ2-1 is a better fit for the DNA end. From germline, CDR1 is SGHTA and CDR2 FQGNSA. This CDR3 is built from 15 residues.

This clonotype was detected a few times. The chain combines TRBV4-3 with TRBJ1-6, with D hard to call. The V end was cut by 5 bases, the J end by 6 bases, with 17 bases between. This CDR3 has 16 amino acids. CDR1 LGHNA and CDR2 YSLEER come from the germline V gene. CDR3 region: CASSYSYAGTNSPLHF. CDR3 in DNA: TGCGCCAGCAGCTACTCTTATGCGGGTACTAATTCACCCCTCCACTTT.

DNA of the CDR3: TGCAGTGCTAGAGATCGGGGGGGAGGTGGTAAAAACATTCAGTACTTC. The encoded protein is CSARDRGGGGKNIQYF. The chain carries TRBV20-1 and TRBJ2-4; TRBD2 matches at 8 bases. With 0 bases clipped from V and 4 bases from J, the junction kept 8 bases outside the gene matches. This CDR3 contains 16 residues. Germline V CDR1 and CDR2: DFQATT, SNEGSKA (reference sequence).

V usage is TRBV20-1 and J usage is TRBJ2-1, with D perhaps matching TRBD1 (5 bases). The better agreement between TRBJ2-7 and the DNA end casts doubt on the J call. This CDR3 region has 15 residues. The germline V gene encodes CDR1 DFQATT and CDR2 SNEGSKA (reference sequence). CDR3 sequence: CSALPGKTAYNEQYF. The CDR3 DNA reads TGCAGTGCCCTGCCAGGGAAAACAGCCTACAATGAGCAGTACTTC.

The chain employs TRBV12-5 and TRBJ2-5, with D perhaps TRBD2 (5 bases). Trimming removed 6 bases at V and 2 bases at J, with 13 bases between. Germline CDR1 reads LGHNT; CDR2 reads FRNRAP. The length of the CDR3 is 14 residues. The CDR3 sequence: CASGSSGGQETQYF. The CDR3 DNA sequence: TGTGCTAGTGGCTCCAGCGGCGGGCAAGAGACCCAGTACTTC.

The chain uses TRBV2 and TRBJ1-2; D gene ambiguous. CDR1 and CDR2 from the germline V gene are SNHLY and FYNNEI. With 6 bases removed from V and 6 bases from J, the gap between germline ends came to 11 bases. This CDR3 is 12 amino acids long. The CDR3 protein is CASRGFSDGYTF. The CDR3 DNA follows: TGTGCCAGCAGGGGGTTCTCGGATGGCTACACCTTC.

The V and J genes are TRBV12-5 and TRBJ2-3, with no clear D. This CDR3 comprises 11 residues. V was trimmed by 7 bases and J by 3 bases, leaving 5 bases between them. Germline values: CDR1 LGHNT, CDR2 FRNRAP. The CDR3 bases are TGTGCTAGTGTTGCGACAGATACGCAGTATTTT. Its translation: CASVATDTQYF.

This sequence joins TRBV7-6 and TRBJ2-5, with D possibly matching TRBD2 (5 bases). Germline values: CDR1 SGHVS, CDR2 FNYEAQ. The germline V and J ends were trimmed by 5 bases and 5 bases, with 18 bases remaining between them. The CDR3 has 15 amino acids. CDR3 bases: TGTGCCAGCAGCATCGGTCGGTCCGGGGTGGAGACCCAGTACTTC. This gives the protein CASSIGRSGVETQYF.

This clonotype showed up just a few times. This may be a read error, as it is one base from a much larger clone. This chain joins TRBV29-1 and TRBJ1-2, with 9 bases identical to TRBD1. The CDR3 has 13 amino acids. The V gene end was trimmed by 4 bases and the J gene end by 7 bases; junction bases not matched to a gene: 7. CDR1 and CDR2 (germline): SQVTM, ANQGSEA. DNA for the CDR3: TGCAGCGTTGCGGACAGGGGAGTAGGTGGCTACACCTTC. It yields the protein CSVADRGVGGYTF.

The chain links TRBV12-3 or TRBV12-4 to TRBJ1-1; no clear D. V was cut by 6 bases and J by 0 bases, with 11 bases left in between. CDR3 length equals 14 residues. The CDR3: CASRAGLLNTEAFF. The CDR3 nucleotides read TGTGCCAGCAGGGCCGGCTTGCTGAACACTGAAGCTTTCTTT.

The chain joins TRBV6-2 or TRBV6-3 to TRBJ2-7; 8 nucleotides match TRBD2. CDR1 and CDR2 from the germline V gene are MNHEY and SVGEGT. The CDR3 runs 14 residues. The V segment lost 7 bases and the J segment 7 bases; nucleotides outside the gene matches: 12. CDR3 residues: CASNLAGLKGEQYF. The CDR3 bases are TGTGCCAGCAACCTAGCGGGCCTAAAGGGTGAGCAGTACTTC.

This clonotype was seen a few times. The chain links TRBV2 to TRBJ2-3, with D maybe TRBD2 (6 bases). Germline V lookup: CDR1 SNHLY, CDR2 FYNNEI. V lost 7 bases to trimming and J lost 0 bases, with 17 bases between them. The CDR3 contains 16 residues. CDR3 nucleotide sequence: TGTGCCAGCACTCGAAGGGGACTGGCAAGCACAGATACGCAGTATTTT. It translates to CASTRRGLASTDTQYF.